This TCR beta chain came from a study of T cell responses to AZD1222 COVID-19 vaccine. Whole-study findings and limits: Compared with day 0, the breadth and depth of the Spike-specific TCR repertoire rose significantly after two doses of AZD1222. Spike-wide vaccine-associated CD4 TCRs dominated at 160-218 and 743-854.

A note on this clone: Its antigen is as yet unknown.

Germline assignment: CDR1 KGHSH and CDR2 LQKENI. The CDR3 runs to 13 residues. The V end was cut by 5 bases, the J end by 8 bases, with 15 bases between. Produced via immunoSEQ multiplex PCR; TCRdb's table is partial and in-frame only. Of 45,000 to 55,000 clones listed, around 80% are singletons. The sequence derives from an adult in good health. The sample here was peripheral blood, taken on day 0 of MenACWY control vaccination. This chain connects TRBV18 to TRBJ1-2; a possible D gene is TRBD1 (6 bases). For the CDR3, the DNA is TGTGCCAGCTCAGAAAAGGGGGGTTCGGGCTACACCTTC. Its protein is CASSEKGGSGYTF.